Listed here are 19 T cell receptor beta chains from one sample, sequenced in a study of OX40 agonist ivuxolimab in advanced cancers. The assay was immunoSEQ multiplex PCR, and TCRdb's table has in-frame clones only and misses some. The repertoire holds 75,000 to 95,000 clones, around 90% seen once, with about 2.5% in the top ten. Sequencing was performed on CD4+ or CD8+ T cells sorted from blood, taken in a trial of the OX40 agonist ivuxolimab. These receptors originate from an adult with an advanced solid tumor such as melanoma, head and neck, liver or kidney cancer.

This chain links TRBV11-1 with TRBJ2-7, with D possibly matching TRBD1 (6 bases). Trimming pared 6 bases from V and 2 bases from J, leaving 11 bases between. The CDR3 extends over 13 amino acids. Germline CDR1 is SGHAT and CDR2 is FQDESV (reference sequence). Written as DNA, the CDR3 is TGTGCCAGCAGGACTACAGGGACCTACGAGCAGTACTTC. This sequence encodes CASRTTGTYEQYF.

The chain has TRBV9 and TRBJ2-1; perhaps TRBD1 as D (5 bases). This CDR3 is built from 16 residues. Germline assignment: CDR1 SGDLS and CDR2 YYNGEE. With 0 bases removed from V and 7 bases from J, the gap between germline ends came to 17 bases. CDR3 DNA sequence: TGTGCCAGCAGCGTAGGGGGCAGCGATTTGGGGAATGAGCAGTTCTTC. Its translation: CASSVGGSDLGNEQFF.

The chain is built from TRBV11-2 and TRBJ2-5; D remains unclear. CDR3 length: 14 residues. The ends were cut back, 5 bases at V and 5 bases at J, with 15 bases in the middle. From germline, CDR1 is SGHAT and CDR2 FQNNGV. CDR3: CASSLTSTYETQYF. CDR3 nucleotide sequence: TGTGCCAGCAGCCTTACTTCTACATATGAGACCCAGTACTTC.

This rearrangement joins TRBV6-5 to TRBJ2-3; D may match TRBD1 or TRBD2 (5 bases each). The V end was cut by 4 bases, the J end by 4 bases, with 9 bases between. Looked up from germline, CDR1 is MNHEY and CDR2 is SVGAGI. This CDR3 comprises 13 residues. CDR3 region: CASSLGRPDTQYF. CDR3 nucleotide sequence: TGTGCCAGCAGTTTGGGACGCCCAGATACGCAGTATTTT.

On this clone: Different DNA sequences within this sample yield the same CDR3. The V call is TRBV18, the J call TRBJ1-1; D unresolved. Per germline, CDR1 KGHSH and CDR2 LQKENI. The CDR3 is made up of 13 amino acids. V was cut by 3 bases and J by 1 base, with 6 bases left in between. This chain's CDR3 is CASSPRENTEAFF. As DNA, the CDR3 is TGTGCCAGCTCACCGCGGGAGAACACTGAAGCTTTCTTT.

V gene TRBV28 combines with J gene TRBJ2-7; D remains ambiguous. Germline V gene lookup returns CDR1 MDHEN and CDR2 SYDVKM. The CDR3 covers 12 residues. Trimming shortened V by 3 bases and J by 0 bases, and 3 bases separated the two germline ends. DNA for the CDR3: TGTGCCAGCAGTTTGTACTCCTACGAGCAGTACTTC. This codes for CASSLYSYEQYF.

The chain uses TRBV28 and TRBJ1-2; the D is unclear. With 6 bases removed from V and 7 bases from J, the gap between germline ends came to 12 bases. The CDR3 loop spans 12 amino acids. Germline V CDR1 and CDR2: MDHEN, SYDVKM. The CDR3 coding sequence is TGTGCCAGCAGAGCGATCAGCGGTGGCTACACCTTC. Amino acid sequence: CASRAISGGYTF.

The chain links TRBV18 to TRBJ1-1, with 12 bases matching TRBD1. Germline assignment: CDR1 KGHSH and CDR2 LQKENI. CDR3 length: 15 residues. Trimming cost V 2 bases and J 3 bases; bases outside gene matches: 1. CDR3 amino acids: CASSPGTGGDTEAFF. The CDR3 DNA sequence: TGTGCCAGCTCACCAGGGACAGGGGGCGACACTGAAGCTTTCTTT.

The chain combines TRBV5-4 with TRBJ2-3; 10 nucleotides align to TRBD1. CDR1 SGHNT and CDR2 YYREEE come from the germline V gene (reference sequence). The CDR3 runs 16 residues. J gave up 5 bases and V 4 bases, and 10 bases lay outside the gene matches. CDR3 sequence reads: CASSARDRGGVDTQYF. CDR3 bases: TGTGCCAGCAGCGCGAGGGACAGGGGAGGAGTAGATACGCAGTATTTT.

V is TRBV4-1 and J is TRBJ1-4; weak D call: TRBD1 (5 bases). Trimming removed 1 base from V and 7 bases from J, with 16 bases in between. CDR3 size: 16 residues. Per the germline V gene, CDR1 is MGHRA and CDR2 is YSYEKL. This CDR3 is CASSQARQGGSEKLFF. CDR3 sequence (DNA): TGCGCCAGCAGCCAAGCCAGGCAGGGCGGGAGTGAAAAACTGTTTTTT.

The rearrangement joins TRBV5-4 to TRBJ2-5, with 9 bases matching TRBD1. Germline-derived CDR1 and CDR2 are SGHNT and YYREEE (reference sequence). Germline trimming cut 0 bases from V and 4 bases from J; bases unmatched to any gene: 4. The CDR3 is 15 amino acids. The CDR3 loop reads CASSLEGQGAETQYF. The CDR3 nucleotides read TGTGCCAGCAGCTTGGAGGGACAGGGAGCAGAGACCCAGTACTTC.

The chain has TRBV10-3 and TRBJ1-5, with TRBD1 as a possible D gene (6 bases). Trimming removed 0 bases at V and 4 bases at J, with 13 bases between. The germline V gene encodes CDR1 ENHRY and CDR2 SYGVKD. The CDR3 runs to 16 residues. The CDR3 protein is CAISESKGGQNQPQHF. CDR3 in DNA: TGTGCCATCAGTGAGTCGAAGGGGGGGCAAAATCAGCCCCAGCATTTT.

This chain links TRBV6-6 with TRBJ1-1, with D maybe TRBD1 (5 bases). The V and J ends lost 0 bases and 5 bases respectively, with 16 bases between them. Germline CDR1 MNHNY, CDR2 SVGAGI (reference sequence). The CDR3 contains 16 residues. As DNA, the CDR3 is TGTGCCAGCAGTTACTCGGGACCGGGGATGGGAACTGAAGCTTTCTTT. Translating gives CASSYSGPGMGTEAFF.

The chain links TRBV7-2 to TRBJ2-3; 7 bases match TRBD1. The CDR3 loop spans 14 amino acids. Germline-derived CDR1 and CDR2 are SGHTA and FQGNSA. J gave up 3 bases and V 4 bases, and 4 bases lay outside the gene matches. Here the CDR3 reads CASSSRQGTDTQYF. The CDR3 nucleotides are TGTGCCAGCAGCTCCCGACAGGGAACAGATACGCAGTATTTT.

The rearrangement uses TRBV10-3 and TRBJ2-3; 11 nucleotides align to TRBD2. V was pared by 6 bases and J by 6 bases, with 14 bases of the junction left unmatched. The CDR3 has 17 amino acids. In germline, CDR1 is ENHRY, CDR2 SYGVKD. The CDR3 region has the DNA TGTGCCATCAGACCAACCCTAGCGGGGGGTTCCCCGGATACGCAGTATTTT. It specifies CAIRPTLAGGSPDTQYF.

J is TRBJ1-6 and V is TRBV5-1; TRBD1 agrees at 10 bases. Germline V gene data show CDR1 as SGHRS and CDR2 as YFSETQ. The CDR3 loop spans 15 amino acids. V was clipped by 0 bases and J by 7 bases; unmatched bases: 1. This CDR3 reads CASSLGQGANSPLHF. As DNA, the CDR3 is TGCGCCAGCAGCTTGGGACAGGGGGCAAATTCACCCCTCCACTTT.

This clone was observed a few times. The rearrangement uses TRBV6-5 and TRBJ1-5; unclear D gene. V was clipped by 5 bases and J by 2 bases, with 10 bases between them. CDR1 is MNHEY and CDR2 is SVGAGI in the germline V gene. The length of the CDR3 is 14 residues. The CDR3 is CASSPRWGNQPQHF. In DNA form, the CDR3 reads TGTGCCAGCAGTCCCCGGTGGGGCAATCAGCCCCAGCATTTT.

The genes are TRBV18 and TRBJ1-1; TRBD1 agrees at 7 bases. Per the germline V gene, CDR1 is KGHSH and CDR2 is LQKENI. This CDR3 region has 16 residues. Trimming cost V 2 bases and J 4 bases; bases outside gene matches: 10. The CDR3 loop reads CASSPSVQGDGTEAFF. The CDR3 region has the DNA TGTGCCAGCTCACCATCCGTGCAGGGGGACGGCACTGAAGCTTTCTTT.

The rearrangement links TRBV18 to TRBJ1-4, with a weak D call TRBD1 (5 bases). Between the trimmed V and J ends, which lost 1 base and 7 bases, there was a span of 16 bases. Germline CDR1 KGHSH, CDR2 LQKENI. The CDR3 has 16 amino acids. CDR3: CASSPLSGGIGEKLFF. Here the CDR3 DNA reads TGTGCCAGCTCACCACTGAGTGGGGGGATTGGTGAAAAACTGTTTTTT.